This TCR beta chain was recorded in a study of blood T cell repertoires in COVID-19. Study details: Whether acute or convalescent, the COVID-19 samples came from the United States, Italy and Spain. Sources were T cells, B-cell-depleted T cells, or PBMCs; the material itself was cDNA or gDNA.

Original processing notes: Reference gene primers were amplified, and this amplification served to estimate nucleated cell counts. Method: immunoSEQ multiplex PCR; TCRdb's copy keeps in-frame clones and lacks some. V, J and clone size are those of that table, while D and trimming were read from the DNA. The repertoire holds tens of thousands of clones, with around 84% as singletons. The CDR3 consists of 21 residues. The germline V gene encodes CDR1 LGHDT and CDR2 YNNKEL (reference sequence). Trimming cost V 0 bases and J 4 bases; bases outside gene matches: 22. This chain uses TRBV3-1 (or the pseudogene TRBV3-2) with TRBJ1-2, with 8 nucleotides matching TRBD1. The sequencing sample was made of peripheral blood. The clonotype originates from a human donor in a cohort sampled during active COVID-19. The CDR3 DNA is TGTGCCAGCAGCCAAGATTACCTCAGGAGCCACATATCAGGGGGCGCCTATGGCTACACCTTC. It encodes CASSQDYLRSHISGGAYGYTF.